This T cell receptor beta chain was captured by sequencing in a study of cytomegalovirus exposure and HLA in healthy donors. In the PCR, 60 Vbeta and 13 Jbeta primers were used. Produced via immunoSEQ multiplex PCR; TCRdb's table is partial and in-frame only. This sample has some 90,000 clones, with 65% to 85% found just once. This CDR3 is built from 15 residues. Between the trimmed V and J ends, which lost 0 bases and 4 bases, there was a span of 13 bases. Germline values: CDR1 SGHTS, CDR2 YDEGEE. This chain uses TRBV5-8 with TRBJ1-2; D is possibly TRBD1 (5 bases). The receptor was isolated from a man younger than 40 in good health and CMV-seronegative. The sequenced sample was PBMCs. The CDR3 DNA reads TGTGCCAGCAGCTTGGCCAGGGTTAGGGGCTATGGCTACACCTTC. As protein: CASSLARVRGYGYTF.